The next 27 T cell receptor beta chains were all read from a single sample in a study of cytomegalovirus exposure and HLA in healthy donors. TCRdb's table, derived via immunoSEQ multiplex PCR, lists solely in-frame clones and lacks some. The sample has 95,000 to 150,000 clones; 80% to 90% are singletons. Sequencing was performed on PBMCs. These receptors were obtained from a woman between 18 and 30 years old in good health and CMV-seronegative.

Written as DNA, the CDR3 is TGTGCCACCAGCAGAGGGCTAGCGGGGGGAACCTCCTACAATGAGCAGTTCTTC. Translating gives CATSRGLAGGTSYNEQFF. This sequence joins TRBV15 and TRBJ2-1, with TRBD2 identical over 11 bases. Trimming at V came to 1 base and at J to 0 bases, leaving 5 bases not matched to a gene. The germline CDR1 and CDR2 sequences are LNHNV and YYDKDF (reference sequence). The length of the CDR3 is 18 residues.

This chain connects TRBV30 to TRBJ2-7; tentatively, D is TRBD1 (5 bases). The V end was cut by 4 bases, the J end by 5 bases, with 15 bases between. CDR3 size: 13 residues. Germline CDR1 GTSNPN, CDR2 SVGIG (reference sequence). The CDR3 reads CAWNQVRANEQYF. For the CDR3, the DNA is TGTGCCTGGAATCAGGTCAGGGCCAACGAGCAGTACTTC.

This clone was counted between two and nine times. The CDR3 sequence: CASSYDRGLVTEAFF. Written as DNA, the CDR3 is TGTGCCAGCAGTTACGACAGGGGGTTAGTCACTGAAGCTTTCTTT. V usage is TRBV27 and J usage is TRBJ1-1; 9 bases fit TRBD1. The CDR3 is 15 amino acids. The germline V gene encodes CDR1 MNHEY and CDR2 SMNVEV (reference sequence). The junction had 7 bases not matched to a gene; V was cut back by 4 bases and J by 4 bases.

V gene TRBV11-2 combines with J gene TRBJ2-1; no clear D. Trimming shortened V by 1 base and J by 3 bases, and 10 bases separated the two germline ends. Germline V CDR1 and CDR2: SGHAT, FQNNGV. This CDR3 has 15 amino acids. CDR3 residues: CASSLGNPVYNEQFF. The CDR3 nucleotides read TGTGCCAGCAGCTTAGGCAACCCAGTCTACAATGAGCAGTTCTTC.

The gene calls are TRBV5-5 and TRBJ1-1; TRBD1 is a possible D gene (6 bases). V was cut by 4 bases and J by 7 bases, with 14 bases left in between. Germline CDR1 reads SGHKS; CDR2 reads YYEKEE (reference sequence). CDR3 length: 13 residues. Written as DNA, the CDR3 is TGTGCCAGCAGCCTTTCGACAGGCTATGAAGCTTTCTTT. Residues: CASSLSTGYEAFF. The variable domain in full, with the rest retrieved from reference TRBV5-5 and TRBJ1-1, is DAGVTQSPTHLIKTRGQQVTLRCSPISGHKSVSWYQQVLGQGPQFIFQYYEKEERGRGNFPDRFSARQFPNYSSELNVNALLLGDSALYLCASSLSTGYEAFFGQGTRLTVV.

V gene TRBV7-2 combines with J gene TRBJ2-2; TRBD2 might be the D (6 bases). The CDR3 loop spans 15 amino acids. Germline values: CDR1 SGHTA, CDR2 FQGNSA. With 1 base removed from V and 0 bases from J, the gap between germline ends came to 6 bases. The CDR3 sequence is CASSLGLANTGELFF. As DNA, the CDR3 is TGTGCCAGCAGCTTAGGACTAGCGAACACCGGGGAGCTGTTTTTT. Combining the CDR3 with reference TRBV7-2 and TRBJ2-2 gives the whole variable domain GAGVSQSPSNKVTEKGKDVELRCDPISGHTALYWYRQSLGQGLEFLIYFQGNSAPDKSGLPSDRFSAERTGGSVSTLTIQRTQQEDSAVYLCASSLGLANTGELFFGEGSRLTVL.

The rearrangement uses TRBV9 and TRBJ1-2, with D perhaps TRBD1 (5 bases). There are 15 residues in the CDR3. Germline V gene data show CDR1 as SGDLS and CDR2 as YYNGEE. V lost 3 bases to trimming and J lost 5 bases, with 17 bases between them. CDR3 bases: TGTGCCAGCAGCGGATTTTCAGGGTTGGGGTATGGCTACACCTTC. This gives the protein CASSGFSGLGYGYTF.

In its sample, this clone was seen many times. This CDR3 is also generated by other DNA sequences in the sample. V is TRBV4-3 and J is TRBJ1-5, with D perhaps TRBD1 (6 bases). The CDR3 covers 15 residues. CDR1 and CDR2 from the germline V gene are LGHNA and YSLEER. Trimming stripped 1 base from V and 5 bases from J, with 12 bases between. CDR3 bases: TGCGCCAGCAGCCAAGCTACAGGGTTCGATCAGCCCCAGCATTTT. The encoded protein is CASSQATGFDQPQHF.

The rearrangement joins TRBV5-1 to TRBJ2-7; 12 bases are a match to TRBD2. The ends lost 1 base at V and 3 bases at J; junction bases unmatched: 17. This CDR3 spans 20 amino acids. Germline-derived CDR1 and CDR2 are SGHRS and YFSETQ. The CDR3, as DNA: TGCGCCAGCAGCTTGTTTGGCTTCGGCTTACTAGCGGGGGGCCTCTACGAGCAGTACTTC. Residues: CASSLFGFGLLAGGLYEQYF.

This clone turned up a few times. The chain combines TRBV28 with TRBJ2-3; D uncertain. V lost 1 base and J 4 bases, leaving 12 bases between the germline ends. Germline V gene sequence: CDR1 MDHEN, CDR2 SYDVKM. The CDR3 is 15 amino acids. DNA for the CDR3: TGTGCCAGCAGTTTATCCTTAGTTAGAGCAGATACGCAGTATTTT. Amino acid sequence: CASSLSLVRADTQYF.

In this sample, this clone turned up a few times. The rearrangement links TRBV10-2 to TRBJ1-5; D is possibly TRBD1 (6 bases). V lost 5 bases, J lost 6 bases, and 11 bases lay in between. Germline CDR1 WSHSY, CDR2 SAAADI. The CDR3 length is 13 residues. The CDR3 DNA is TGCGCCAGCAGTTTACAGGGCGGTCAGCCCCAGCATTTT. Residues: CASSLQGGQPQHF.

The J gene is TRBJ2-3, the V gene TRBV30; 10 bases match TRBD1. Germline lookup yields CDR1 GTSNPN and CDR2 SVGIG (reference sequence). V lost 0 bases, J lost 1 base, and 7 bases stayed unmatched. The CDR3 sequence is 17 residues long. In nucleotides, the CDR3 is TGTGCCTGGAGTGTTAGTGGAGGGACAGGGGGCACAGATACGCAGTATTTT. Its translation: CAWSVSGGTGGTDTQYF.

The chain combines TRBV19 with TRBJ1-2; D not certain. Germline CDR1 reads LNHDA; CDR2 reads SQIVND (reference sequence). V lost 5 bases and J lost 6, with 19 bases in between. The CDR3 contains 15 residues. The CDR3 coding sequence is TGTGCCAGTAGTCAGTTACGAGGTCGGGAGGATGGCTACACCTTC. This sequence encodes CASSQLRGREDGYTF.

The rearrangement links TRBV30 to TRBJ1-5; TRBD1 is a possible D gene (6 bases). The germline gives CDR1 GTSNPN, CDR2 SVGIG (reference sequence). The CDR3 is 14 amino acids. The ends were cut back, 2 bases at V and 7 bases at J, with 15 bases in the middle. The CDR3 bases are TGTGCCTGGAGTCCTGGAACAGGGAGCCAGCCCCAGCATTTT. Translated: CAWSPGTGSQPQHF.

The chain employs TRBV29-1 and TRBJ2-2; D is uncertain. The germline V gene has CDR1 SQVTM and CDR2 ANQGSEA. The CDR3 totals 12 residues. The V and J ends lost 3 bases and 3 bases respectively, with 5 bases between them. The CDR3 DNA is TGCAGCGTTGAGGAGCACACCGGGGAGCTGTTTTTT. Protein sequence: CSVEEHTGELFF.

The rearrangement links TRBV6-1 to TRBJ2-6, with D unresolved. Germline CDR1 and CDR2: MNHNS and SASEGT. Trimming stripped 6 bases from V and 0 bases from J, with 6 bases between. This CDR3 spans 14 amino acids. The CDR3 is CASRVSSGANVLTF. The CDR3 nucleotides are TGTGCCAGCAGGGTGAGCTCTGGGGCCAACGTCCTGACTTTC.

The chain uses TRBV19 and TRBJ1-2, with a weak D call TRBD1 (5 bases). Germline-derived CDR1 and CDR2 are LNHDA and SQIVND (reference sequence). CDR3 length: 13 residues. V was shortened by 3 bases and J by 6 bases, with 11 bases between the two germline ends. The CDR3 loop is CASSISTANGYTF. Here the CDR3 DNA reads TGTGCCAGTAGTATCTCGACAGCGAATGGCTACACCTTC.

This chain joins TRBV6-1 and TRBJ2-1; TRBD2 agrees at 9 bases. V trimming: 1 base; J trimming: 10 bases; junction bases outside the gene matches: 2. The CDR3 length is 13 residues. Germline CDR1 and CDR2: MNHNS and SASEGT. The CDR3 region has the DNA TGTGCCAGCAGTGAAGTCCTAGCGGGGGAGCAGTTCTTC. This sequence encodes CASSEVLAGEQFF.

The V and J genes are TRBV27 and TRBJ2-5, with TRBD1 as a possible D gene (5 bases). The germline gives CDR1 MNHEY, CDR2 SMNVEV (reference sequence). The CDR3 has 16 amino acids. V lost 5 bases and J lost 4, with 20 bases in between. CDR3 protein: CASSPQRGPLRETQYF. The CDR3 nucleotides are TGTGCCAGCAGTCCGCAAAGGGGTCCTCTAAGAGAGACCCAGTACTTC.

V gene TRBV9 combines with J gene TRBJ1-6; the match to TRBD1 covers 9 bases. CDR1 is SGDLS and CDR2 is YYNGEE in the germline V gene. The CDR3 has 14 residues. The J segment lost 11 bases and the V segment lost 3 bases, leaving 6 bases of the junction unmatched. CDR3 amino acids: CASSAGQGIPPLHF. CDR3 in DNA: TGTGCCAGCAGCGCCGGACAGGGGATTCCACCCCTCCACTTT.

This clone was seen once. The chain employs TRBV11-2 and TRBJ2-2, with TRBD1 as a possible D gene (6 bases). The germline V gene has CDR1 SGHAT and CDR2 FQNNGV. This CDR3 comprises 15 residues. The ends were cut back, 5 bases at V and 5 bases at J, with 15 bases in the middle. CDR3 DNA: TGTGCCAGCAGCCCCATAGGGGGAGAGACCGGGGAGCTGTTTTTT. Protein product: CASSPIGGETGELFF.

This chain joins TRBV7-8 and TRBJ1-1, with 7 bases matching TRBD1. Germline V CDR1 and CDR2: SGHVS, FQNEAQ. This CDR3 has 17 residues. J gave up 0 bases and V 1 base, and 8 bases lay outside the gene matches. Written as DNA, the CDR3 is TGTGCCAGCAGCTTAGAAGGGGACAGACTCATGAACACTGAAGCTTTCTTT. Residues: CASSLEGDRLMNTEAFF.

V and J are TRBV9 and TRBJ2-4; the match to TRBD1 covers 8 bases. Losses at the gene ends were 0 bases for V and 2 bases for J; bases not matched to a gene: 4. CDR3 length: 16 amino acids. Germline values: CDR1 SGDLS, CDR2 YYNGEE. The CDR3 bases are TGTGCCAGCAGCGTAGAGACAGGGGTTTCCAAAAACATTCAGTACTTC. The encoded protein is CASSVETGVSKNIQYF.

The chain has TRBV5-1 and TRBJ1-1; D may be TRBD1 (6 bases). CDR3 size: 16 residues. V gave up 4 bases and J gave up 2 bases, with 18 bases separating them. The V gene's germline CDR1 is SGHRS and CDR2 YFSETQ. The CDR3 region is CASSVRPGGGNTEAFF. The CDR3 region has the DNA TGCGCCAGCAGCGTCCGGCCGGGGGGCGGTAACACTGAAGCTTTCTTT.

The rearrangement links TRBV11-1 to TRBJ1-2; no firm D call. Germline CDR1 is SGHAT and CDR2 is FQDESV (reference sequence). The V and J ends lost 5 bases and 3 bases respectively, with 10 bases between them. The length of the CDR3 is 13 residues. The CDR3 DNA reads TGTGCCAGCAGCGATCAGGAGGACTATGGCTACACCTTC. Translated: CASSDQEDYGYTF.

The chain links TRBV9 to TRBJ1-1; D not resolved. This CDR3 spans 14 amino acids. Trimming stripped 4 bases from V and 3 bases from J, with 13 bases between. Per germline, CDR1 SGDLS and CDR2 YYNGEE. CDR3 bases: TGTGCCAGCAGCCGAAGAGAAACCGACACTGAAGCTTTCTTT. It translates to CASSRRETDTEAFF.

The count of this clone is one. V and J are TRBV28 and TRBJ2-4, with 8 bases lining up with TRBD1. After removal of 2 bases from V and 0 bases from J, the junction contained 21 bases not matched to a gene. CDR1 is MDHEN, CDR2 SYDVKM, per germline. This CDR3 spans 22 amino acids. The CDR3 DNA sequence: TGTGCCAGCAGTTTAGGTTTAGGGGGCCCGACAGGGGAAGGGACAGCCAAAAACATTCAGTACTTC. It codes for CASSLGLGGPTGEGTAKNIQYF.